This T cell receptor (beta chain) was documented in a study of blood T cell repertoires in COVID-19. TCRdb's copy holds only in-frame clones and misses some; the assay was immunoSEQ multiplex PCR. The table includes more than 45,000 clones, less than 90% detected once. The length of the CDR3 is 16 residues. Germline V gene sequence: CDR1 LNHDA, CDR2 SQIVND (reference sequence). The V end was cut by 2 bases, the J end by 0 bases, with 12 bases between. The rearrangement links TRBV19 to TRBJ2-3; perhaps TRBD1 as D (5 bases). Sequences were obtained from peripheral blood. The TCR originated in a human donor in a cohort sampled during active COVID-19. This CDR3 reads CASSIKGQVSTDTQYF. CDR3 sequence (DNA): TGTGCCAGTAGTATAAAAGGACAAGTTAGCACAGATACGCAGTATTTT.